These 12 T cell receptor beta chains came from one sample sequenced in a study of blood T cell repertoires in COVID-19. The data were produced by immunoSEQ multiplex PCR, yet TCRdb's version contains in-frame clones alone and is incomplete. The repertoire has roughly 330,000 clones, 70% to 90% of them found once; the top ten carry about 5%. The source material was PBMCs or T cells enriched from blood (not recorded which). These receptor sequences come from a woman under 40 who had recovered from COVID-19.

The table lists this clone with a count of one. This chain joins TRBV7-9 and TRBJ1-2; D call uncertain. Germline V gives CDR1 SEHNR, CDR2 FQNEAQ (reference sequence). The germline V and J ends were trimmed by 2 bases and 5 bases, with 12 bases remaining between them. The CDR3 is 14 amino acids. CDR3 amino acids: CASSLLGRPYGYTF. CDR3 DNA sequence: TGTGCCAGCAGCTTACTCGGCAGGCCTTATGGCTACACCTTC. The whole variable domain, filled in from reference TRBV7-9 and TRBJ1-2, reads DTGVSQNPRHKITKRGQNVTFRCDPISEHNRLYWYRQTLGQGPEFLTYFQNEAQLEKSRLLSDRFSAERPKGSFSTLEIQRTEQGDSAMYLCASSLLGRPYGYTFGSGTRLTVV.

The chain recombines TRBV2 with TRBJ1-5; D unclear. CDR1 SNHLY and CDR2 FYNNEI come from the germline V gene. CDR3 length equals 13 residues. The germline V and J ends were trimmed by 6 bases and 4 bases, with 10 bases remaining between them. CDR3 DNA: TGTGCCAGCAGCGTTGACAAGAATCAGCCCCAGCATTTT. This codes for CASSVDKNQPQHF.

This rearrangement joins TRBV5-4 to TRBJ1-2, with 7 nucleotides matching TRBD1. V lost 6 bases, J lost 5 bases, and 16 bases stayed unmatched. The CDR3 extends over 16 amino acids. Germline V gives CDR1 SGHNT, CDR2 YYREEE (reference sequence). The DNA for the CDR3 is TGTGCCAGCATCCCCTCCGGGACAGCCAAGCCTTATGGCTACACCTTC. Translation: CASIPSGTAKPYGYTF.

This clone was counted between two and nine times. The chain joins TRBV5-1 to TRBJ1-5; 7 positions match TRBD1. The J segment lost 0 bases and the V segment lost 0 bases, leaving 3 bases of the junction unmatched. Germline CDR1 is SGHRS and CDR2 is YFSETQ. The CDR3 spans 16 residues. This chain's CDR3 is CASSLGPGGSNQPQHF. CDR3 DNA: TGCGCCAGCAGCTTGGGGCCAGGGGGTAGCAATCAGCCCCAGCATTTT.

This sequence joins TRBV10-3 and TRBJ1-6; 8 bases line up with TRBD1. The V and J ends lost 6 bases and 5 bases, in that order; junction bases with no gene match: 12. The CDR3 length is 17 residues. Germline CDR1 ENHRY, CDR2 SYGVKD. The CDR3 is CAISATLIQGDNSPLHF. The CDR3, as DNA: TGTGCCATCAGCGCCACCCTCATACAGGGGGATAATTCACCCCTCCACTTT.

The chain uses TRBV28 and TRBJ2-7; TRBD1 aligns across 8 bases. The V and J ends lost 5 bases and 3 bases, in that order; junction bases with no gene match: 6. Germline V gene sequence: CDR1 MDHEN, CDR2 SYDVKM. There are 14 residues in the CDR3. CDR3: CASSEDRVSYEQYF. The CDR3 bases are TGTGCCAGCAGTGAGGACAGGGTAAGCTACGAGCAGTACTTC.

Only one count was recorded for this clone. The chain uses TRBV5-8 and TRBJ2-5, with D perhaps matching TRBD1 (5 bases). The V end was cut by 4 bases, the J end by 4 bases, with 17 bases between. CDR3 length equals 15 residues. CDR1 is SGHTS and CDR2 is YDEGEE in the germline V gene. CDR3 sequence reads: CASSPPWQGAETQYF. As DNA, the CDR3 is TGTGCCAGCAGCCCGCCGTGGCAGGGCGCAGAGACCCAGTACTTC.

The chain combines TRBV6-6 with TRBJ2-1; 10 bases agree with TRBD2. CDR1 is MNHNY, CDR2 SVGAGI, per germline (reference sequence). V gave up 4 bases and J gave up 0 bases; unmatched junction bases: 3. CDR3 length: 16 amino acids. CDR3 amino acids: CASSWSSGSSYNEQFF. CDR3 DNA sequence: TGTGCCAGCAGTTGGTCTAGCGGGAGCTCCTACAATGAGCAGTTCTTC.

The V gene is TRBV15, the J gene TRBJ2-1; D possibly corresponds to TRBD2 (6 bases). V lost 4 bases, J lost 4 bases, and 14 bases lay in between. From germline, CDR1 is LNHNV and CDR2 YYDKDF (reference sequence). The CDR3 contains 15 residues. This CDR3 reads CATSTLGTPYNEQFF. CDR3 nucleotide sequence: TGTGCCACCAGCACCCTCGGGACTCCTTACAATGAGCAGTTCTTC.

This clone was counted once. J is TRBJ2-3 and V is TRBV14; D perhaps matches TRBD1 (5 bases). There are 14 residues in the CDR3. V lost 0 bases to trimming and J lost 4 bases, with 8 bases between them. CDR1 and CDR2 from the germline V gene are SGHDN and FVKESK. CDR3 in DNA: TGTGCCAGCAGCCAAGAACAGGCCCCAGATACGCAGTATTTT. It encodes CASSQEQAPDTQYF.

Details on this clone: The junction departs from germline at one end; a sequencing error may be responsible. V usage is TRBV2 and J usage is TRBJ1-4; TRBD1 agrees at 12 bases. Germline loops: CDR1 SNHLY, CDR2 FYNNEI. This CDR3 has 18 residues. CDR3 amino acids: CASREGTGGAFSNEKLFF. CDR3 DNA sequence: TGTGCCAGCAGGGAAGGGACAGGGGGCGCATTTTCTAATGAAAAACTGTTTTTT.

CDR3 nucleotides: TGTGCCAGCAGCCCGGGTGTCACCTCCTACGAGCAGTACTTC. Protein product: CASSPGVTSYEQYF. J is TRBJ2-7 and V is TRBV7-2; D call uncertain. The CDR3 consists of 14 residues. Trimming removed 5 bases from V and 0 bases from J, with 11 bases in between. The germline V gene has CDR1 SGHTA and CDR2 FQGNSA.